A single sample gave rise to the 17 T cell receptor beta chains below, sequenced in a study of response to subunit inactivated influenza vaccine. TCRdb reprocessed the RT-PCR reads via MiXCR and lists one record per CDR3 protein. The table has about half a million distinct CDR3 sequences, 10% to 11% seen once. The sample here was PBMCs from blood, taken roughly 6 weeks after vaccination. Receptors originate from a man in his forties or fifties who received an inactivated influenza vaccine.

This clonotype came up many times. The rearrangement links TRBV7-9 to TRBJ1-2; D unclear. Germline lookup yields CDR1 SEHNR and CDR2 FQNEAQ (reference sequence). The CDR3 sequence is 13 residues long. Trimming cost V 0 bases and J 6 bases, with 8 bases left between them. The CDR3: CASSLAAADGYTF. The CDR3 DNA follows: TGTGCCAGCAGCTTAGCGGCCGCGGATGGCTACACCTTC.

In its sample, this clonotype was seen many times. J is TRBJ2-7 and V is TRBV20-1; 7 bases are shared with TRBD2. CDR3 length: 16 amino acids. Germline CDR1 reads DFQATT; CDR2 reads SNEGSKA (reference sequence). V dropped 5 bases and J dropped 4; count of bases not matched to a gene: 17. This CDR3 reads CSAPRGESGDRYEQYF. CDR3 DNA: TGCAGTGCTCCGAGGGGTGAAAGCGGGGATAGGTACGAGCAGTACTTC.

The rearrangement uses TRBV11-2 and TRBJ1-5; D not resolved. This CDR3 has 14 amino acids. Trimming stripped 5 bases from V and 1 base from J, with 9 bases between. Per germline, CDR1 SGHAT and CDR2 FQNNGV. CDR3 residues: CASSVTGSNQPQHF. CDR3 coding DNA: TGTGCCAGCAGCGTAACCGGGAGCAATCAGCCCCAGCATTTT.

The CDR3 bases are TGTGCCAGCAGCTTTGACCTAGCGGGGACAGATACGCAGTATTTT. It translates to CASSFDLAGTDTQYF. This chain uses TRBV7-9 with TRBJ2-3, with 9 bases that match TRBD2. The junction had 4 bases not matched to a gene; V was cut back by 3 bases and J by 3 bases. Germline CDR1 reads SEHNR; CDR2 reads FQNEAQ (reference sequence). The CDR3 length is 15 residues. The full variable domain, with the rest looked up from reference TRBV7-9 and TRBJ2-3, is DTGVSQNPRHKITKRGQNVTFRCDPISEHNRLYWYRQTLGQGPEFLTYFQNEAQLEKSRLLSDRFSAERPKGSFSTLEIQRTEQGDSAMYLCASSFDLAGTDTQYFGPGTRLTVL.

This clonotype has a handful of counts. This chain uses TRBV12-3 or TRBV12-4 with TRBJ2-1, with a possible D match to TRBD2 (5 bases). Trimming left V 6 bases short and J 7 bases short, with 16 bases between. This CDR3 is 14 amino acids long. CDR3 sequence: CASRSFLAQNEQFF. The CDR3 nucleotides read TGTGCCAGCAGATCATTTCTAGCTCAGAATGAGCAGTTCTTC.

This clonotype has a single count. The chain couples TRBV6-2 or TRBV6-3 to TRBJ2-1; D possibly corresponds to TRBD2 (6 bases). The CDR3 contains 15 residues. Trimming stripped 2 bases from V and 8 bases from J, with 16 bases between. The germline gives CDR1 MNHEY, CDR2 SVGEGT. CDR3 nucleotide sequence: TGTGCCAGCAGTTACCTGGCGGGACTTGCGCATGAGCAGTTCTTC. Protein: CASSYLAGLAHEQFF.

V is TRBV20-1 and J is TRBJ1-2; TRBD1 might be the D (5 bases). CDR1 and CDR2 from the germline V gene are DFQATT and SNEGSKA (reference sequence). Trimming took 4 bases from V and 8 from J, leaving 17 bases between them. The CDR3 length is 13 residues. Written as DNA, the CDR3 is TGCAGTGCTATAAGGGGTGTCTTAGAGGGCTACACCTTC. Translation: CSAIRGVLEGYTF.

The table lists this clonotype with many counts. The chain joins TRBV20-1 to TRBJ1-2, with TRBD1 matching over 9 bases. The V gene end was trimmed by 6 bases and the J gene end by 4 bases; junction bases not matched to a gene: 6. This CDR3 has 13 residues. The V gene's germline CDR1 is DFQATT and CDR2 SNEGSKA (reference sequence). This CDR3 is CSAPGQGSYGYTF. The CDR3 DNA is TGCAGTGCCCCTGGACAGGGGAGCTATGGCTACACCTTC.

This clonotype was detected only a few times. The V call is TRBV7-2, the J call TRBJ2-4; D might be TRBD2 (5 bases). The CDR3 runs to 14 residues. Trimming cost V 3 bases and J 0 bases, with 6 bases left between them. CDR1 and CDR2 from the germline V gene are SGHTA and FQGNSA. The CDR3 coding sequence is TGTGCCAGCAGCTTTGGACTAGCCAAAAACATTCAGTACTTC. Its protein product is CASSFGLAKNIQYF.

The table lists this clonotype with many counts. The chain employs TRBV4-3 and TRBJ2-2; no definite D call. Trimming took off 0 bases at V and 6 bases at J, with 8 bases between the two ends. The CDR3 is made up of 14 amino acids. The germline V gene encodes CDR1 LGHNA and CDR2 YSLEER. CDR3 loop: CASSQDLGSGELFF. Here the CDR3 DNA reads TGCGCCAGCAGCCAAGATCTTGGCTCCGGGGAGCTGTTTTTT.

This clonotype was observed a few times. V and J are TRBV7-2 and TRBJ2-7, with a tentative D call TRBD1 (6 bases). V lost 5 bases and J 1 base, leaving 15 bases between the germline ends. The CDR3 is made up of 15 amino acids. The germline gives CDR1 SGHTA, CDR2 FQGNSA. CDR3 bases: TGTGCCAGCAGCCTTCCCGGGACATTGTCCTACGAGCAGTACTTC. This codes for CASSLPGTLSYEQYF. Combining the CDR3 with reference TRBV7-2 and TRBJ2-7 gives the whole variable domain GAGVSQSPSNKVTEKGKDVELRCDPISGHTALYWYRQSLGQGLEFLIYFQGNSAPDKSGLPSDRFSAERTGGSVSTLTIQRTQQEDSAVYLCASSLPGTLSYEQYFGPGTRLTVT.

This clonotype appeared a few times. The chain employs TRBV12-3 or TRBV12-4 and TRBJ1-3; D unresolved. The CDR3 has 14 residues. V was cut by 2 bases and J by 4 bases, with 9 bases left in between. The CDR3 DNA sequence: TGTGCCAGCAGTTTACTTCTGGGGGGAAACACCATATATTTT. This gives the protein CASSLLLGGNTIYF.

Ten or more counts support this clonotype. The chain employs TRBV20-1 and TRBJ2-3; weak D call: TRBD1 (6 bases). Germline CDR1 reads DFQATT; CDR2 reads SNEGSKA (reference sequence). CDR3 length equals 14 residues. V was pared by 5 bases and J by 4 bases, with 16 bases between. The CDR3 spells CSALTGLLPDTQYF. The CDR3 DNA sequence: TGCAGTGCTCTTACAGGGCTTTTGCCAGATACGCAGTATTTT.

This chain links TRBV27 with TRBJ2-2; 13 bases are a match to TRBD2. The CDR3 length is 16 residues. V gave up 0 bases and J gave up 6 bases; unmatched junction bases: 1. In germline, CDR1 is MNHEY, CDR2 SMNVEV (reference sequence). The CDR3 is CASSLSTSGRAGELFF. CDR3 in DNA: TGTGCCAGCAGTTTATCTACTAGCGGGAGGGCCGGGGAGCTGTTTTTT.

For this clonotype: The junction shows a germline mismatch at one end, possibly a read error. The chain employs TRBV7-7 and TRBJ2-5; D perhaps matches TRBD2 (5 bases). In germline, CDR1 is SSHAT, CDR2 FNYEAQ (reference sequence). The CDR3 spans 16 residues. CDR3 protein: CASSLASKGLGETQYF. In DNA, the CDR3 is TGTGCTAGCAGCTTAGCGAGTAAGGGTTTGGGAGAGACCCAGTACTTC.

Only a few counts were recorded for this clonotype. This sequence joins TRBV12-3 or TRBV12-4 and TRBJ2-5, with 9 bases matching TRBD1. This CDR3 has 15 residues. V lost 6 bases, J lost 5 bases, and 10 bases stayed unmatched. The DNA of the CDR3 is TGTGCCAGCAGACCGGACAGGGGTCTGGGGGAGACCCAGTACTTC. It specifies CASRPDRGLGETQYF.

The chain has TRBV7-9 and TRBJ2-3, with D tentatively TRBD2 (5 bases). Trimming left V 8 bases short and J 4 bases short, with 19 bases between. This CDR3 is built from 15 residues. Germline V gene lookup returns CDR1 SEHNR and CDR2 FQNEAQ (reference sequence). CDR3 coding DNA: TGTGCCAGCTTCCCTATAGGGAGTCTTCCAGATACGCAGTATTTT. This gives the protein CASFPIGSLPDTQYF. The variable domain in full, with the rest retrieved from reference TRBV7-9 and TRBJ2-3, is DTGVSQNPRHKITKRGQNVTFRCDPISEHNRLYWYRQTLGQGPEFLTYFQNEAQLEKSRLLSDRFSAERPKGSFSTLEIQRTEQGDSAMYLCASFPIGSLPDTQYFGPGTRLTVL.